This T cell receptor beta chain stems from a study of shared clonotypes between healthy human individuals (dated by TCRdb to 2019 to 2021). Study-wide context: The cohort comprised a couple of women and a few men aged 18 to 49 years. Leukapheresis yielded between about 0.94 and 8.9 billion PBMCs per donor. For each donor, CD4 naive and CD4 memory were each run on three plates, CD8 naive on two plates, and CD8 memory on one plate. Blood TCR repertoires of roughly five healthy adults were deeply sequenced to estimate repertoire size and the extent of clonotype sharing between individuals. Different laboratories and diverse techniques were used to prepare libraries and sequence TCR repertoires, to increase sequencing depth and limit assay-specific biases.

Worth noting for this clone: The target of this receptor is not known. There are no base qualities to consult, and no much larger clone falls within one base.

What the authors observed across the whole study: Naive subsets generally had larger estimated clonotype richness than memory subsets did. Compared with non-shared clonotypes, clonotypes shared by all four sorted-subset donors had higher generation probabilities. Because the study included only a small number of donors, the genetic and exposure-history diversity represented was limited. Incomplete sequencing was indicated by rarefaction of sorted-subset datasets, despite the large sequencing depth. Pairwise subsampling led to the expectation that sequencing depth would affect the degree of clonotype sharing among donors. About 5% of naive CD4, around 3.6% of naive CD8, roughly 2.4% of memory CD4, and 0.35% to 0.5% of memory CD8 clonotypes were shared across a few donors. Sampling was restricted to blood, and TCR repertoires in tissues likely differ from the TCR repertoires found in blood.

TCR CDR3 regions were amplified from genomic DNA by multiplex PCR using the deep immunoSEQ assay. Extracted genomic DNA from each cell subset was spread evenly across all wells of several immunoSEQ 96-well plates, with each plate serving as a replicate. For sorted subsets, about 220 ng of genomic DNA, equivalent to around 31,000 T cell genomes, went into each replicate PCR. Purified libraries were quantified with a Qubit 3.0 fluorometer, sized on a Bioanalyzer 2100, and re-quantified with the KAPA Library Quantification kit. Every immunoSEQ 96-well plate was sequenced on a separate single-read 150-cycle Illumina NextSeq 550 flow cell. Processing in the source paper ran as follows. Because the immunoSEQ output held only junctional sequences and lacked quality scores, the filtering could not match the filtering applied to full-length reads. To assign V/J genes and CDR3, sequences were annotated using PyIR, a Python wrapper for IgBLAST v1.9, with IMGT germline references. Reads were filtered out if the reads had weak V/J assignments (E-value above 1e-6), no CDR3, stop codons, out-of-frame junctions, or ambiguous translated residues. V3J clonotypes were defined as sequences sharing the same inferred V gene, J gene, and CDR3 amino acid sequence. Percentage overlap between repertoires was computed as shared unique clonotypes divided by the size of the smaller repertoire. Repertoire richness was assessed with RTK rarefaction, the Chao1 estimator, and Recon v2.1 estimates of unobserved clonotypes. Generation probabilities were computed with OLGA for all TCRbeta clonotypes obtained by the gDNA method from four donors. The table comes from immuneACCESS by way of TCRdb, which keeps in-frame sequences with V and J called. Part of the clones is missing from these tables; in studies checked, under half for an unresolved V gene and the rest for unknown reasons. The D gene and trimming were derived from the DNA, and the V and J assignments and clone size from that table. The sample includes some 2.1 million clones, with around 93% observed a single time. The top ten constitute approximately 1.6% of the sample.

Reading from cysteine to phenylalanine, the CDR3 counts 15 amino acids. Here the CDR3 DNA is all that survives: 45 bases in frame from base 1. The germline V gene encodes CDR1 LNHDA and CDR2 SQIVND (reference sequence). The junction shows trimming of 3 bases on V and 2 bases on J, plus 14 bases between the germline ends. CD8 naive samples were obtained by positive selection for CCR7 among CD45RO-negative cells, yielding a CD45RA+CCR7+ population from which TemRA cells were excluded. The donors were healthy, HIV-negative adults who had no recently reported acute infections or vaccinations. Only Caucasian adults living in Nashville, Tennessee, USA were represented among the donors. Blood was collected by leukapheresis, and PBMCs were isolated by Ficoll-Histopaque density gradient centrifugation and then cryopreserved in liquid nitrogen vapor phase. Analytical flow cytometry was used to check the purity and quantity of every magnetically sorted T cell population. From each sorted fraction, genomic DNA was isolated and quantified by UV absorbance on a Nanodrop 2000c.

This clonotype originated in a man younger than 35 in good health. Some clones in this sample may be carry-over from other donors' samples. Sequenced input: naive CD8+ T cells from PBMCs. In light of the paper, this sample's cell subset or site label describes: CD45RA+CCR7+. The chain employs TRBV19 and TRBJ2-7; the D gene is not confidently resolved. The CDR3 has the sequence CASSIFRTETYEQYF. In nucleotides, the sequence is TGTGCCAGTAGTATTTTTCGGACGGAAACCTACGAGCAGTACTTC.